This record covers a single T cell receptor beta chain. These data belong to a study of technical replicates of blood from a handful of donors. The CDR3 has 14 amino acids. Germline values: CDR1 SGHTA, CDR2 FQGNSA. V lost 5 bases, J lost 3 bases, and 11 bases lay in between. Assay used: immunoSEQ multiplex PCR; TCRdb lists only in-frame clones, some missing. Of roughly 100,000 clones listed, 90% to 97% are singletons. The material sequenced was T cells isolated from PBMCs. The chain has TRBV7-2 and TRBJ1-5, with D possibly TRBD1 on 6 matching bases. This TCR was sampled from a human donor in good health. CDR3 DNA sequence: TGTGCCAGCAGCCTGGGACACCCCAATCAGCCCCAGCATTTT. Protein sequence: CASSLGHPNQPQHF.